One sample yielded the 20 T cell receptor beta chains listed below, sequenced in a study of blood T cell repertoires in COVID-19. The repertoire was sequenced with immunoSEQ multiplex PCR; TCRdb's copy has only in-frame clones and lacks some. There are approximately 260,000 clones in the sample; around 82% occur only once, and roughly 3.6% lies in the top ten. The sample taken for sequencing was PBMCs or T cells enriched from blood (not recorded which). The receptors shown here come from a middle-aged man who had recovered from COVID-19.

V and J are TRBV10-3 and TRBJ2-3; the D gene is possibly TRBD1 (6 bases). This CDR3 has 12 residues. Deletions cut 8 bases from V and 2 bases from J, with 8 bases between. The germline gives CDR1 ENHRY, CDR2 SYGVKD. In DNA, the CDR3 is TGTGCCATCCCAGGGGTCACAGATACGCAGTATTTT. Encoded protein: CAIPGVTDTQYF.

The chain is built from TRBV13 and TRBJ2-2; 9 bases are shared with TRBD1. The germline gives CDR1 PRHDT, CDR2 FYEKMQ (reference sequence). There are 16 residues in the CDR3. V lost 5 bases to trimming and J lost 6 bases; unmatched junction nucleotides: 10. DNA for the CDR3: TGTGCCAGCAGCCTTGCGGGACAGGGCCGCTCCGGGGAGCTGTTTTTT. This codes for CASSLAGQGRSGELFF.

The rearrangement joins TRBV7-9 to TRBJ1-5; D possibly corresponds to TRBD1 (5 bases). The CDR3 is made up of 15 amino acids. Trimming stripped 3 bases from V and 7 bases from J, with 16 bases between. The germline V gene encodes CDR1 SEHNR and CDR2 FQNEAQ (reference sequence). As DNA, the CDR3 is TGTGCCAGCAGCTTGGTTGGAGGGACGGGACAGCCCCAGCATTTT. Residues: CASSLVGGTGQPQHF.

In its sample, this clone was seen a few times. The V call is TRBV7-6, the J call TRBJ2-5; 7 nucleotides agree with TRBD2. CDR1 and CDR2 from the germline V gene are SGHVS and FNYEAQ. The V and J ends lost 5 bases and 3 bases, in that order; junction bases with no gene match: 9. This CDR3 region has 15 residues. The CDR3 DNA sequence: TGTGCCAGCAGCCAACTTGGAGCGGGGAAAGAGACCCAGTACTTC. This sequence encodes CASSQLGAGKETQYF.

V is TRBV19 and J is TRBJ2-5, with D perhaps matching TRBD1 (5 bases). Germline lookup yields CDR1 LNHDA and CDR2 SQIVND (reference sequence). The CDR3 has 15 residues. V lost 6 bases and J lost 4, with 18 bases in between. DNA for the CDR3: TGTGCCAGTAGCCCCCAAGAATGGGGCGGAGAGACCCAGTACTTC. Translating it yields CASSPQEWGGETQYF.

The chain employs TRBV7-9 and TRBJ2-2; 7 positions agree with TRBD1. This CDR3 contains 17 residues. Trimming cost V 0 bases and J 0 bases; bases outside gene matches: 4. In germline, CDR1 is SEHNR, CDR2 FQNEAQ (reference sequence). The DNA for the CDR3 is TGTGCCAGCAGCTTAGCGAGGGGACAGTCGAACACCGGGGAGCTGTTTTTT. Protein: CASSLARGQSNTGELFF.

The genes are TRBV7-2 and TRBJ1-2; a possible D gene is TRBD1 (6 bases). Trimming removed 4 bases from V and 2 bases from J, with 14 bases in between. This CDR3 region has 15 residues. CDR1 and CDR2 from the germline V gene are SGHTA and FQGNSA. The CDR3 sequence is CASSSRGDRNYGYTF. DNA for the CDR3: TGTGCCAGCAGCTCCCGCGGTGACAGGAACTATGGCTACACCTTC.

About this clone itself: The sample has other DNA sequences that encode this CDR3 too. The gene calls are TRBV9 and TRBJ2-1; 13 bases match TRBD2. Germline loops: CDR1 SGDLS, CDR2 YYNGEE. Unmatched junction bases numbered 5, after V lost 1 base and J lost 4 bases. The CDR3 is made up of 17 amino acids. The CDR3 DNA reads as TGTGCCAGCAGCGTACAAGGACTAGCGGGAGAATACAATGAGCAGTTCTTC. Amino acid sequence: CASSVQGLAGEYNEQFF. The whole variable domain, filled in from reference TRBV9 and TRBJ2-1, reads DSGVTQTPKHLITATGQRVTLRCSPRSGDLSVYWYQQSLDQGLQFLIQYYNGEERAKGNILERFSAQQFPDLHSELNLSSLELGDSALYFCASSVQGLAGEYNEQFFGPGTRLTVL.

J is TRBJ2-1 and V is TRBV2; 9 bases are shared with TRBD1. Unmatched junction bases numbered 4, after V lost 3 bases and J lost 7 bases. The CDR3 length is 14 residues. Germline V gene data show CDR1 as SNHLY and CDR2 as FYNNEI. The CDR3 here is CASSDTGTGNEQFF. For the CDR3, the DNA is TGTGCCAGCAGTGACACCGGGACAGGGAATGAGCAGTTCTTC.

V usage is TRBV5-1 and J usage is TRBJ2-7; tentative D call: TRBD2 (6 bases). Germline V gene sequence: CDR1 SGHRS, CDR2 YFSETQ. This CDR3 is 15 amino acids long. Trimming shortened V by 4 bases and J by 2 bases, and 16 bases separated the two germline ends. The CDR3 here is CASSPGTSGPYEQYF. The CDR3 DNA is TGCGCCAGCAGCCCGGGGACTTCGGGCCCCTACGAGCAGTACTTC.

V and J are TRBV7-8 and TRBJ1-5; TRBD1 matches 7 bases. Germline lookup yields CDR1 SGHVS and CDR2 FQNEAQ. The CDR3 is 15 residues long. The V segment lost 4 bases and the J segment 5 bases; nucleotides outside the gene matches: 8. CDR3 DNA sequence: TGTGCCAGCAGCTGGATGACAGGGCAGGATCAGCCCCAGCATTTT. Amino acids: CASSWMTGQDQPQHF.

The chain recombines TRBV9 with TRBJ1-3; no clear D gene. The ends were cut back, 3 bases at V and 2 bases at J, with 15 bases in the middle. The CDR3 contains 16 residues. Germline CDR1 reads SGDLS; CDR2 reads YYNGEE. The chain's CDR3 is CASSGPAHAPGNTIYF. DNA for the CDR3: TGTGCCAGCAGCGGCCCCGCACATGCTCCTGGAAACACCATATATTTT.

This clone has just one count. V gene TRBV5-5 combines with J gene TRBJ2-3, with 11 bases matching TRBD2. CDR1 is SGHKS, CDR2 YYEKEE, per germline (reference sequence). V dropped 1 base and J dropped 5; count of bases not matched to a gene: 6. This CDR3 spans 16 amino acids. The CDR3 DNA reads as TGTGCCAGCAGCTTGACTAGCGGGGGCCTGGTAGATACGCAGTATTTT. It is translated as CASSLTSGGLVDTQYF. Full variable domain (missing parts from reference TRBV5-5 and TRBJ2-3): DAGVTQSPTHLIKTRGQQVTLRCSPISGHKSVSWYQQVLGQGPQFIFQYYEKEERGRGNFPDRFSARQFPNYSSELNVNALLLGDSALYLCASSLTSGGLVDTQYFGPGTRLTVL.

The sample holds one count of this clone. The chain carries TRBV20-1 and TRBJ2-7; D is ambiguous. Germline CDR1 and CDR2: DFQATT and SNEGSKA (reference sequence). Trimming took off 5 bases at V and 3 bases at J, with 8 bases between the two ends. The CDR3 spans 11 residues. The CDR3 DNA sequence: TGCAGTGCTCGTGACCACTACGAGCAGTACTTC. Translating gives CSARDHYEQYF.

The chain recombines TRBV11-2 with TRBJ2-7, with TRBD2 matching over 9 bases. Trimming removed 5 bases from V and 3 bases from J; junction bases left unmatched: 11. CDR3 size: 16 residues. Looked up from germline, CDR1 is SGHAT and CDR2 is FQNNGV. In DNA, the CDR3 is TGTGCCAGCAGCCCTGTAGGGGCGGGGGGGTTCTACGAGCAGTACTTC. Protein: CASSPVGAGGFYEQYF.

V gene TRBV25-1 combines with J gene TRBJ2-2; 10 bases match TRBD2. The V segment lost 8 bases and the J segment 2 bases; nucleotides outside the gene matches: 8. From germline, CDR1 is MGHDK and CDR2 SYGVNS. The CDR3 covers 16 residues. CDR3 sequence: CASLGGLAANTGELFF. CDR3 sequence (DNA): TGTGCCAGCCTCGGTGGACTAGCGGCCAACACCGGGGAGCTGTTTTTT.

The chain joins TRBV10-3 to TRBJ2-3, with TRBD1 identical over 9 bases. V trimming: 1 base; J trimming: 0 bases; junction bases outside the gene matches: 2. Germline V gene data show CDR1 as ENHRY and CDR2 as SYGVKD. The CDR3 has 16 residues. CDR3 nucleotides: TGTGCCATCAGTGAGTTCGGACAGGGGAGCACAGATACGCAGTATTTT. This sequence encodes CAISEFGQGSTDTQYF.

The chain uses TRBV5-1 and TRBJ1-4; 7 bases align to TRBD1. The CDR3 length is 16 residues. Germline values: CDR1 SGHRS, CDR2 YFSETQ. J was trimmed by 0 bases and V by 2 bases; bases with no gene match: 4. Here the CDR3 reads CASSLGTDSTNEKLFF. The CDR3 coding sequence is TGCGCCAGCAGCTTAGGGACAGATTCAACTAATGAAAAACTGTTTTTT.

The chain employs TRBV18 and TRBJ1-2, with TRBD1 matching over 7 bases. The V gene end was trimmed by 4 bases and the J gene end by 1 base; junction bases not matched to a gene: 6. The CDR3 is 15 residues long. Germline assignment: CDR1 KGHSH and CDR2 LQKENI. CDR3 DNA sequence: TGTGCCAGCTCACAGGGGACAGAGAGTAACTATGGCTACACCTTC. Amino acids: CASSQGTESNYGYTF.

The gene calls are TRBV7-9 and TRBJ2-4, with a tentative D call TRBD2 (6 bases). Germline loops: CDR1 SEHNR, CDR2 FQNEAQ (reference sequence). The CDR3 contains 14 residues. Trimming shortened V by 3 bases and J by 5 bases, and 11 bases separated the two germline ends. The CDR3 nucleotides are TGTGCCAGCAGCTTGGAGAGGAGGGAAAACATTCAGTACTTC. Translating gives CASSLERRENIQYF.